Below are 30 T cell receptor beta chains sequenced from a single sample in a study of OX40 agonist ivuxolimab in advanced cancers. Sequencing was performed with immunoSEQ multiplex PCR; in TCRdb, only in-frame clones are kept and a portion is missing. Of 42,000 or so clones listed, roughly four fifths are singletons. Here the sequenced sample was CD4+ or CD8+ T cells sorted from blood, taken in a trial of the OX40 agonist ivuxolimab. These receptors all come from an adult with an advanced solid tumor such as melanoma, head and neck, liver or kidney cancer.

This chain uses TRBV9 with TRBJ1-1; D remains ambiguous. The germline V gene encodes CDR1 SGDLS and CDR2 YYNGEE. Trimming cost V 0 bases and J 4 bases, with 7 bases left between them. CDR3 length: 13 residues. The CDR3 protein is CASSVAALTEAFF. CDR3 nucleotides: TGTGCCAGCAGCGTAGCGGCTCTCACTGAAGCTTTCTTT.

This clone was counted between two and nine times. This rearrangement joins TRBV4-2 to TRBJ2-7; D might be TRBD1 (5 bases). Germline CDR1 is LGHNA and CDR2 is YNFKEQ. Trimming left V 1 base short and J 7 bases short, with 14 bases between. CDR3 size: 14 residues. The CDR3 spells CASSQAPGAWEQYF. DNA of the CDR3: TGTGCCAGCAGCCAAGCTCCTGGGGCCTGGGAGCAGTACTTC.

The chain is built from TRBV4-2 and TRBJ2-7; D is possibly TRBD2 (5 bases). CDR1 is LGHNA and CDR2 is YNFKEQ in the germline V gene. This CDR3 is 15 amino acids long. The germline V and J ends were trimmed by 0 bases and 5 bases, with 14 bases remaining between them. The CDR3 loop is CASSQDSVGRNEQYF. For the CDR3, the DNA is TGTGCCAGCAGCCAAGATAGCGTCGGCAGGAACGAGCAGTACTTC.

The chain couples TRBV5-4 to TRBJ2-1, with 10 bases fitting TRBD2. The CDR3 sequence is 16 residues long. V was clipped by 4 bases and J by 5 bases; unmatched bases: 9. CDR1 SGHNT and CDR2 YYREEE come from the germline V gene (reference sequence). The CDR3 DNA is TGTGCCAGCAGCCCCCAGCGGGAGGGGGCGGACAATGAGCAGTTCTTC. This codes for CASSPQREGADNEQFF.

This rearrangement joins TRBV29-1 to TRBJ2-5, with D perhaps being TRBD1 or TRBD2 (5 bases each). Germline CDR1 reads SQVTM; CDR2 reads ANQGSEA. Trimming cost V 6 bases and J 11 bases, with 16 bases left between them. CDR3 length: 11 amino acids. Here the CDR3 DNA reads TGCAGCGTCGGGGCGGCAGGAGAGCAGTACTTC. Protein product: CSVGAAGEQYF.

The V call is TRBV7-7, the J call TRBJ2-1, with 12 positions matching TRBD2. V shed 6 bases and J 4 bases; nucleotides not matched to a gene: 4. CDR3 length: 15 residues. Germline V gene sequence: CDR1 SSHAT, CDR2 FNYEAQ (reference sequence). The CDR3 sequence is CASSGGLAGYNEQFF. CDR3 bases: TGTGCCAGCAGTGGGGGACTAGCGGGTTACAATGAGCAGTTCTTC.

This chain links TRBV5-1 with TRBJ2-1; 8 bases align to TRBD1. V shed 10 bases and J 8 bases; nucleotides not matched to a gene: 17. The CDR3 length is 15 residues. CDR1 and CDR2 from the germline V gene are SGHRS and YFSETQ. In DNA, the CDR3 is TGCGCCTCCAGAAGGACAGGGATATCTAACGATGAGCAGTTCTTC. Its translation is CASRRTGISNDEQFF.

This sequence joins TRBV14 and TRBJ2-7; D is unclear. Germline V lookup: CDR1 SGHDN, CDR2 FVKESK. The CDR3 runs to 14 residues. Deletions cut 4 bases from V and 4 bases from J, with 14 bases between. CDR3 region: CASSPPGLHYEQYF. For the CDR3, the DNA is TGTGCCAGCAGCCCTCCGGGCCTACATTACGAGCAGTACTTC.

CDR3 region: CASSLEGVTQYF. The CDR3 bases are TGTGCCAGCAGCTTAGAGGGTGTTACGCAGTATTTT. The V and J genes are TRBV7-8 and TRBJ2-3; no firm D call. Looked up from germline, CDR1 is SGHVS and CDR2 is FQNEAQ. The V gene lost 1 base and the J gene lost 8 bases, with 7 bases spanning the gap. This CDR3 contains 12 residues.

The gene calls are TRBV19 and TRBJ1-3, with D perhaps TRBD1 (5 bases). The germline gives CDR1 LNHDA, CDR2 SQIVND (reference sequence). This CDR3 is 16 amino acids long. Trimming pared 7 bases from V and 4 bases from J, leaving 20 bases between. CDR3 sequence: CASTYSGRVPGNTIYF. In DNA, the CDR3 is TGTGCCAGTACCTATTCCGGCAGGGTGCCCGGAAACACCATATATTTT.

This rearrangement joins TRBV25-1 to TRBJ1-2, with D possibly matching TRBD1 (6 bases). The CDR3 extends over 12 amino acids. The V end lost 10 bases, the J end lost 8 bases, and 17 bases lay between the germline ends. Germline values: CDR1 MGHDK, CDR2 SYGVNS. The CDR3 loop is CATSRRGVGYTF. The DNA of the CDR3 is TGTGCCACCAGCCGCAGGGGTGTAGGCTACACCTTC.

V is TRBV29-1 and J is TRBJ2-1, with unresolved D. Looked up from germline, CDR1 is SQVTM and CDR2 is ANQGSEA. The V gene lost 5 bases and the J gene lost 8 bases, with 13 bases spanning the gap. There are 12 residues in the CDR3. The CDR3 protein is CSVIWGGYEQFF. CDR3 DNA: TGCAGCGTTATATGGGGTGGGTATGAGCAGTTCTTC.

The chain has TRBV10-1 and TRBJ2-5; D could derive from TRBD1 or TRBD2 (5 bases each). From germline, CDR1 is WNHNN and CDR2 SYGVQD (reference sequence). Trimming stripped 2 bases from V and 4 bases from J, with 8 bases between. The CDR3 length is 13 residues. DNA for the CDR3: TGCGCCAGCAGTGAGGGTGGGGGAGAGACCCAGTACTTC. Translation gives CASSEGGGETQYF.

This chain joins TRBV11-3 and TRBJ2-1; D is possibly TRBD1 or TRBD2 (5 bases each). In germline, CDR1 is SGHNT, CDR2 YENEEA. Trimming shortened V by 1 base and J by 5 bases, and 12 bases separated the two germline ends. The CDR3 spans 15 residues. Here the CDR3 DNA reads TGTGCCAGCAGCTTAGCCCGGGGCTTACACAATGAGCAGTTCTTC. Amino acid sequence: CASSLARGLHNEQFF.

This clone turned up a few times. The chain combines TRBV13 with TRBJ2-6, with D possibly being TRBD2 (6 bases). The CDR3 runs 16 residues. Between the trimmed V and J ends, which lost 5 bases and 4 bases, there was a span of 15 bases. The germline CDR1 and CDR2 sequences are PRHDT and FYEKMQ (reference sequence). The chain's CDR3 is CASSPAGGRGANVLTF. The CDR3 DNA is TGTGCCAGCAGCCCCGCTGGAGGGAGAGGGGCCAACGTCCTGACTTTC.

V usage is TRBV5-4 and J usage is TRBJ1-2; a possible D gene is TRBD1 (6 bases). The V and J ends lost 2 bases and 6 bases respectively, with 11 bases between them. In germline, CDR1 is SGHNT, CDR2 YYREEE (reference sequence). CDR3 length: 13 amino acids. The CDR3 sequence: CASSFTGGDGYTF. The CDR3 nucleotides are TGTGCCAGCAGCTTTACGGGGGGCGATGGCTACACCTTC.

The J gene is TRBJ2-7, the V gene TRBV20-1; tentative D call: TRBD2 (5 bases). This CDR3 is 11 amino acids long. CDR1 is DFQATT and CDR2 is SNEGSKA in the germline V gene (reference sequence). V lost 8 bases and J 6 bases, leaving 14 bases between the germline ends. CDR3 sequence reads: CSLERALEQYF. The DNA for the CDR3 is TGCAGTCTAGAGAGGGCTCTCGAGCAGTACTTC.

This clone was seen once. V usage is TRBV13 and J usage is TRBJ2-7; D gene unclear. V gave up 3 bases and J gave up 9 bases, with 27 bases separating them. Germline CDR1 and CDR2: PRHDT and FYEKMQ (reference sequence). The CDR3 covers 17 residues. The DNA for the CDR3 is TGTGCCAGCAGCTTGTGGCTATCCCCGAACCCGCCGGACGCGCAGTACTTC. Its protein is CASSLWLSPNPPDAQYF.

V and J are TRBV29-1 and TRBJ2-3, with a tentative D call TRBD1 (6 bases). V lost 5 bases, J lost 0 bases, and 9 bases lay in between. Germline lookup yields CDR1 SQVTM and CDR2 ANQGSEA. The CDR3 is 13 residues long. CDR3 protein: CSVQGQSTDTQYF. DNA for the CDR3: TGCAGCGTTCAAGGACAGAGCACAGATACGCAGTATTTT.

CDR3 in amino acids: CASSLEGAVEYF. The CDR3 nucleotides are TGTGCCAGCAGCTTAGAAGGGGCTGTGGAGTATTTT. The rearrangement links TRBV7-2 to TRBJ2-3, with a possible D match to TRBD1 (5 bases). CDR3 length equals 12 residues. The germline CDR1 and CDR2 sequences are SGHTA and FQGNSA. Trimming removed 1 base from V and 13 bases from J, with 12 bases in between. The whole variable domain, filled in from reference TRBV7-2 and TRBJ2-3, reads GAGVSQSPSNKVTEKGKDVELRCDPISGHTALYWYRQSLGQGLEFLIYFQGNSAPDKSGLPSDRFSAERTGGSVSTLTIQRTQQEDSAVYLCASSLEGAVEYFGPGTRLTVL.

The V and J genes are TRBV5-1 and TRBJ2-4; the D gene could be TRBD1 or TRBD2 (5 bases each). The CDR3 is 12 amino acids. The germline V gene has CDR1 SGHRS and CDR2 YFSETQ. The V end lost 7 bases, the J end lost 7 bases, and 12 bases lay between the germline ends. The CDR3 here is CASRDPGNIQYF. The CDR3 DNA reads TGCGCCAGCCGGGACCCTGGGAACATTCAGTACTTC.

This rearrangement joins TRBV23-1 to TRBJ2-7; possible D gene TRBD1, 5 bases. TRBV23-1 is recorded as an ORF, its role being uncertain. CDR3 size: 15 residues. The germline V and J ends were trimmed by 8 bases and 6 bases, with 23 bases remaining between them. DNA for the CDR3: TGCGCCAGCCGTCCTACGGGCAGGGAAGATCGCGAGCAGTACTTC. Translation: CASRPTGREDREQYF.

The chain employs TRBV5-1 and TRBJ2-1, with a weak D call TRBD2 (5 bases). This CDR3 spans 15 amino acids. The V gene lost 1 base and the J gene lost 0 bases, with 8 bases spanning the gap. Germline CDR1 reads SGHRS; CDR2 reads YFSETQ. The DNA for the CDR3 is TGCGCCAGCAGCTTGACGGGGAGCTCCTACAATGAGCAGTTCTTC. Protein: CASSLTGSSYNEQFF.

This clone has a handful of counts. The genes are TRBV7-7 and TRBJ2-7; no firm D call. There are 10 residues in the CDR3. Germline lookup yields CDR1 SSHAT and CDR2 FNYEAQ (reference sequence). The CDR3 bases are TGTGCTAGCAGCTTAGTGGAGTGGTACGTC. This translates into CASSLVEWYV.

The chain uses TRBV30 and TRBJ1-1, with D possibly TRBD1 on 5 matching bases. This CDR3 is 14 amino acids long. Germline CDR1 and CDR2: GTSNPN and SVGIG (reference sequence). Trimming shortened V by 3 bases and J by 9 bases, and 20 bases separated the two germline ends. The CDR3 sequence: CAWSVAPGTTKAFF. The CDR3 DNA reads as TGTGCCTGGAGCGTGGCGCCCGGGACGACTAAAGCTTTCTTT. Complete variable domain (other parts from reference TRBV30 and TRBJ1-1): SQTIHQWPATLVQPVGSPLSLECTVEGTSNPNLYWYRQAAGRGLQLLFYSVGIGQISSEVPQNLSASRPQDRQFILSSKKLLLSDSGFYLCAWSVAPGTTKAFFGQGTRLTVV.

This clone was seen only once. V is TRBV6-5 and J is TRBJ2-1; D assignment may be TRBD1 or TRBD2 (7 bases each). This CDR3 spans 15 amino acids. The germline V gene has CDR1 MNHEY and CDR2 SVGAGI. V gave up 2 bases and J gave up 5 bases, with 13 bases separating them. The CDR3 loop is CASSYQGGLNNEQFF. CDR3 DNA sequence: TGTGCCAGCAGTTACCAGGGGGGGCTGAACAATGAGCAGTTCTTC.

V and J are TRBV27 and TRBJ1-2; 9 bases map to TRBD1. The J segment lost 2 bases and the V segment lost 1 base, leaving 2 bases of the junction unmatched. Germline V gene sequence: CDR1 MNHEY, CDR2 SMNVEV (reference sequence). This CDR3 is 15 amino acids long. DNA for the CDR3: TGTGCCAGCAGTTTATTCGGACAGGGGAACTATGGCTACACCTTC. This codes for CASSLFGQGNYGYTF.

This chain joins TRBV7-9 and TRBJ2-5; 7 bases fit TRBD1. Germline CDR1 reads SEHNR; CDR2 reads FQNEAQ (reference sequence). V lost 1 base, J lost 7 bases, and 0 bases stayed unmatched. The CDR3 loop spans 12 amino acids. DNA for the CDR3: TGTGCCAGCAGCTTAGACAGGGGGACCCAGTACTTC. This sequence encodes CASSLDRGTQYF.

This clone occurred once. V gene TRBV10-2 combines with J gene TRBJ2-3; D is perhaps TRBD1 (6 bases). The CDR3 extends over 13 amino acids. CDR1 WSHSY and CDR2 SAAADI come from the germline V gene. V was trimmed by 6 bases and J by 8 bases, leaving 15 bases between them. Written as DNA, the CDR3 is TGCGCCAGCAGGGACCCAGGGGTCGGTACGCAGTATTTT. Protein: CASRDPGVGTQYF.

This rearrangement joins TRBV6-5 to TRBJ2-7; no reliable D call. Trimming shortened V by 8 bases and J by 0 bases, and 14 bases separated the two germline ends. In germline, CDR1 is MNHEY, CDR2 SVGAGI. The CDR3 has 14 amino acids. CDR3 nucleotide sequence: TGTGCCAGCCAAGTCCATTATGCCTCCTACGAGCAGTACTTC. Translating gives CASQVHYASYEQYF.